The sequence of this T cell receptor (beta chain) was determined in a study of blood T cell repertoires in COVID-19. The wider study: Acute-phase and convalescent COVID-19 samples originated in the United States, Italy and Spain.

Using immunoSEQ multiplex PCR, the repertoire was profiled, and TCRdb retains in-frame clones only, with some absent. This sample carries about 440,000 clones, 70% to 90% of them seen once, and the ten largest clones take over 1.5%. Everyone who took part was roughly 18 to 89 years old, and they came from about two dozen US areas. This sequence originates from a young woman with acute COVID-19. Sequencing used PBMCs or T cells enriched from blood (not recorded which).

CDR3 coding DNA: TGTGCCAGCAGCCAAATCTCTGGCCTGCCAGAGACCCAGTACTTC. This codes for CASSQISGLPETQYF. The chain is built from TRBV14 and TRBJ2-5; D gene unclear. The V end was cut by 2 bases, the J end by 4 bases, with 14 bases between. The CDR3 contains 15 residues. In germline, CDR1 is SGHDN, CDR2 FVKESK.